The clone carrying this T cell receptor (beta chain) was seen only a few times. Its target is unknown. This entry is derived from a study of blood T cells in healthy people across ages. Study-wide results and limits: Significant beta diversity loss was already apparent by age roughly 38, declining roughly linearly. Versus aged donors, long-lived donors had higher diversity and more naive CD4+ cells. Diversity of TCR beta correlated strongly with naive T cell percentage.

A J-beta primer mix and a sample-barcoded 5' primer were used in a second PCR of roughly 7 to 12 cycles. Using its own MiXCR run on the 5' RACE reads, TCRdb lists one record per CDR3 protein. The table has about 1.7 million distinct CDR3 sequences, roughly 27% seen once. The CDR3 consists of 19 residues. With 5 bases clipped from V and 0 bases from J, the junction kept 10 bases outside the gene matches. Per sample, extraction of total RNA gave at least 5.5 micrograms in every case. This chain uses TRBV12-3 or TRBV12-4 with TRBJ2-6; 10 positions match TRBD1. The sequenced sample was blood. This TCR came from a woman aged 25 to 45 in good health. CDR3 nucleotides: TGTGCCAGCAGTCCAACTCCGGGACAGGGGTCCTCTGGGGCCAACGTCCTGACTTTC. Amino acid sequence: CASSPTPGQGSSGANVLTF.